A selection of T cell receptor beta chains follows, all from one sample in a study of identifying expanded T cells in peripheral blood. Only in-frame clones appear in the TCRdb table, and some are missing; sequencing was by immunoSEQ multiplex PCR. The data contain about 100,000 clones, 80% to 90% of them seen just once; the ten biggest clones take up 5.5%. Sequencing input: blood. The receptors stem from a person aged 18 to 70 in good health. The CDR3 runs from the conserved cysteine through the conserved F or W. A D gene is named only where the DNA matches it firmly. Where a row states a size, it is once, few, many or the class of an expanded clone; other rows omit it.

>TRBJ2-5|NA|TRBD2|TRBV7-2
CASSLDSGAPRETQYF
TGTGCCAGCAGCTTAGATAGCGGGGCCCCCCGGGAGACCCAGTACTTC
>TRBJ2-7|NA|NA|TRBV10-3
CAIRRDHEQYF
TGTGCCATCAGGCGCGACCACGAGCAGTACTTC
>TRBJ1-2|few|NA|TRBV18
CASSPPGGNYGYTF
TGTGCCAGCTCACCACCTGGAGGGAACTATGGCTACACCTTC
>TRBJ1-1|NA|TRBD1|TRBV6-1
CASTGQIEAFF
TGTGCCAGCACGGGACAGATTGAAGCTTTCTTT
>TRBJ2-3|NA|TRBD2|TRBV6-1
CASTPGGGTDTQYF
TGTGCCAGCACCCCTGGGGGGGGCACAGATACGCAGTATTTT
>TRBJ1-3|NA|NA|TRBV15
CATSSLQGKGNTIYF
TGTGCCACCAGCAGCCTCCAGGGAAAAGGAAACACCATATATTTT
>TRBJ1-2|NA|NA|TRBV5-1
CASSVDSSIPSYTF
TGCGCCAGCAGCGTGGACAGCTCTATCCCCAGCTACACCTTC
>TRBJ1-5|NA|NA|TRBV21-1
CASSKLRQGSHQPQHF
TGTGCCAGCAGCAAGCTCCGACAGGGGTCCCATCAGCCCCAGCATTTT
>TRBJ2-5|few|TRBD1|TRBV2
CASGRQGQETQYF
TGTGCCAGCGGAAGACAGGGACAAGAGACCCAGTACTTC
>TRBJ2-7|NA|NA|TRBV9
CASSPGGVKTYEQYF
TGTGCCAGCAGCCCAGGGGGGGTAAAAACCTACGAGCAGTACTTC
>TRBJ2-3|NA|TRBD2|TRBV6-1
CASSVAGVTDTQYF
TGTGCCAGCAGTGTAGCGGGAGTAACAGATACGCAGTATTTT
>TRBJ2-7|NA|TRBD1|TRBV30
CAWSAGQDYEQYF
TGTGCCTGGAGTGCGGGACAGGACTACGAGCAGTACTTC
>TRBJ2-3|once|TRBD2|TRBV14
CASSPFGREGRNTQYF
TGTGCCAGCAGCCCATTCGGGCGGGAGGGCCGAAATACGCAGTATTTT
>TRBJ2-1|NA|NA|TRBV4-2
CASSQEAISREVNEQFF
TGTGCCAGCAGCCAAGAAGCGATCAGTCGGGAAGTCAATGAGCAGTTCTTC
>TRBJ2-7|NA|TRBD2|TRBV4-1
CASSQRERSGLAGGHSYEQYF
TGCGCCAGCAGCCAACGCGAAAGATCCGGACTAGCGGGGGGTCATTCCTACGAGCAGTACTTC
>TRBJ2-3|NA|NA|TRBV7-9
CASSLAGGTDTQYF
TGTGCCAGCAGCTTAGCGGGAGGCACAGATACGCAGTATTTT
>TRBJ1-5|few|NA|TRBV2
CASTQGQNQPQHF
TGTGCCAGCACCCAAGGACAGAATCAGCCCCAGCATTTT
>TRBJ2-5|NA|NA|TRBV18
CASSPPGRGQETQYF
TGTGCCAGCTCACCACCCGGCAGGGGCCAAGAGACCCAGTACTTC
>TRBJ2-7|NA|TRBD2|TRBV19
CASSIVKTSGRTYEQYF
TGTGCCAGTAGTATAGTAAAGACTAGCGGGAGAACCTACGAGCAGTACTTC
>TRBJ2-5|NA|TRBD2|TRBV11-2
CASSPLAGVGETQYF
TGTGCCAGCAGCCCCTTAGCGGGGGTCGGAGAGACCCAGTACTTC
>TRBJ1-6|NA|TRBD1|TRBV6-1
CASSALPPGTGNESPLHF
TGTGCCAGCAGTGCACTCCCCCCCGGGACAGGGAACGAATCACCCCTCCACTTT
>TRBJ2-4|NA|NA|TRBV19
CASTQASLAKNIQYF
TGTGCCAGTACCCAGGCGTCGCTAGCCAAAAACATTCAGTACTTC
>TRBJ1-2|few|NA|TRBV2
CASSAGRNYGYTF
TGTGCCAGCAGTGCAGGCAGAAACTATGGCTACACCTTC
>TRBJ1-5|few|NA|TRBV4-2
CASSQDASAGSRGQPQHF
TGTGCCAGCAGCCAAGATGCAAGCGCAGGGAGTAGGGGTCAGCCCCAGCATTTT
>TRBJ1-2|once|TRBD1|TRBV5-1
CASSFTGGFYGYTF
TGCGCCAGCAGCTTCACAGGGGGTTTCTATGGCTACACCTTC
>TRBJ2-1|NA|TRBD1|TRBV18
CASSPTGGPYNEQFF
TGTGCCAGCTCACCGACAGGGGGGCCTTACAATGAGCAGTTCTTC
>TRBJ1-2|few|TRBD1|TRBV6-5
CASRHRLQGVYGYTF
TGTGCCAGCAGACACCGCCTCCAGGGGGTTTATGGCTACACCTTC
>TRBJ2-7|NA|TRBD1|TRBV7-9
CASGTAYEQYF
TGTGCCAGCGGGACAGCCTACGAGCAGTACTTC
>TRBJ2-2|NA|NA|TRBV7-9
CASSLQGSKTGELFF
TGTGCCAGCAGCCTGCAGGGCTCGAAAACCGGGGAGCTGTTTTTT
>TRBJ2-2|NA|TRBD2|TRBV11-3
CASSLPSGRTAGELFF
TGTGCCAGCAGCTTACCCAGCGGGAGGACCGCCGGGGAGCTGTTTTTT
>TRBJ1-2|NA|NA|TRBV30
CAWSLGRTAANYGYTF
TGTGCCTGGAGCTTGGGCAGGACGGCAGCTAACTATGGCTACACCTTC
>TRBJ1-1|NA|TRBD1|TRBV7-2
CASSADRETEAFF
TGTGCCAGCAGCGCAGACAGGGAAACTGAAGCTTTCTTT
>TRBJ2-7|NA|TRBD2|TRBV30
CARTTGTSGRAYEQYF
TGTGCCAGAACCACCGGGACTAGCGGGAGGGCCTACGAGCAGTACTTC
>TRBJ2-3|NA|TRBD2|TRBV10-3
CATLAGGQTDTQYF
TGTGCCACTCTAGCGGGGGGCCAAACAGATACGCAGTATTTT
>TRBJ1-2|NA|NA|TRBV7-2
CASSLRPENYGYTF
TGTGCCAGCAGCTTACGGCCGGAGAACTATGGCTACACCTTC
>TRBJ2-1|NA|NA|TRBV4-2
CASSPRSGLTGLYNEQFF
TGTGCCAGCAGCCCCCGGTCAGGCTTAACGGGACTTTACAATGAGCAGTTCTTC
>TRBJ2-1|NA|NA|TRBV12-5
CASGLVQGGVEQFF
TGTGCTAGTGGTTTGGTACAAGGGGGTGTTGAGCAGTTCTTC
>TRBJ1-6|NA|NA|TRBV7-3
CASSLIARGPNSPLHF
TGTGCCAGCAGCTTGATCGCCAGGGGCCCGAATTCACCCCTCCACTTT
>TRBJ2-2|NA|NA|TRBV12-5
CASGLVRRGGVRWTITGELFF
TGTGCTAGTGGTTTGGTAAGGAGGGGTGGGGTTCGCTGGACAATCACCGGGGAGCTGTTTTTT
>TRBJ1-3|NA|NA|TRBV18
CASSNRETGNTIYF
TGTGCCAGCTCAAACAGGGAAACTGGAAACACCATATATTTT
>TRBJ1-1|NA|NA|TRBV9
CASSVDGRGNTEAFF
TGTGCCAGCAGCGTAGACGGCAGGGGGAACACTGAAGCTTTCTTT
>TRBJ2-6|NA|NA|TRBV30
CAWSDGRTSGANVLTF
TGTGCCTGGTCGGACGGACGGACCTCTGGGGCCAACGTCCTGACTTTC
>TRBJ2-1|NA|TRBD2|TRBV4-1
CASSQVSGGPYNEQFF
TGCGCCAGCAGCCAAGTTAGCGGGGGACCCTACAATGAGCAGTTCTTC